Listed here is a single TCR beta chain. Its antigen is unidentified. Time point indicated: baseline pretreatment blood. Treatment defined: 15 Gy SBRT to primary tumor, nephrectomy 4 weeks later. V shed 5 bases and J 8 bases; nucleotides not matched to a gene: 9. Looked up from germline, CDR1 is MNHEY and CDR2 is SMNVEV (reference sequence). The CDR3 has 15 amino acids. This entry comes from a study of radiation and T cells in renal cell carcinoma. Study background: Nephrectomy followed 15 Gy stereotactic body radiation by 4 weeks. General study findings and limits: Top tumor clonotypes rose in blood 2 weeks post-radiation, then contracted.

TCRdb's table, derived via immunoSEQ multiplex PCR, lists solely in-frame clones and lacks some. The data contain about 61,000 clones, about three quarters of them seen just once; the ten biggest clones take up more than 7%. This sequence was found in a man in his sixties with renal cell carcinoma. The chain combines TRBV27 with TRBJ2-1; 10 positions agree with TRBD2. Here the sequenced sample was blood, taken from a patient whose treatment included radiotherapy and nephrectomy. The CDR3 region has the DNA TGTGCCAGCAGTGTTACTAGCGGGATAATCTATGAGCAGTTCTTC. Its protein product is CASSVTSGIIYEQFF.